One and the same sample provided the 27 T cell receptor beta chains below, sequenced in a study of blood T cells in healthy people across ages. A second PCR of 7 to 11 cycles used a sample-barcoded 5' primer and a J-beta primer mix. TCRdb fed the 5' RACE reads into MiXCR, producing one record per CDR3 protein. The sample carries around 670,000 distinct CDR3 sequences, roughly 30% recorded once. Sequenced: blood. All receptors derive from a woman of 80 years or more in good health.

V usage is TRBV20-1 and J usage is TRBJ1-2; 8 bases fit TRBD1. The CDR3 is made up of 16 amino acids. J was trimmed by 2 bases and V by 3 bases; bases with no gene match: 11. From germline, CDR1 is DFQATT and CDR2 SNEGSKA (reference sequence). The DNA for the CDR3 is TGCAGTGCTAGTAGGGACAGGCGATTCGTAAACTATGGCTACACCTTC. Translated, it gives CSASRDRRFVNYGYTF.

This clonotype has at least ten counts. The chain is built from TRBV20-1 and TRBJ2-1, with a tentative D call TRBD2 (5 bases). The germline V and J ends were trimmed by 1 base and 7 bases, with 8 bases remaining between them. This CDR3 region has 12 residues. Germline V gene sequence: CDR1 DFQATT, CDR2 SNEGSKA (reference sequence). CDR3 nucleotides: TGCAGTGCTAGAGGAGTAGCGAATGAGCAGTTCTTC. Protein: CSARGVANEQFF.

With regard to this clonotype: Since a much larger clone is just one base distant, this may be a read error. This rearrangement joins TRBV27 to TRBJ2-7; possible D gene TRBD1, 6 bases. V lost 5 bases and J 2 bases, leaving 16 bases between the germline ends. From germline, CDR1 is MNHEY and CDR2 SMNVEV (reference sequence). The length of the CDR3 is 15 residues. CDR3 sequence (DNA): TGTGCCAGCAGTCTCCTTCAGGGGAAACCCTACGAGCAGTACTTC. Protein: CASSLLQGKPYEQYF.

The table lists this clonotype with a few counts. The V and J genes are TRBV3-1 and TRBJ1-6; D not resolved. Per the germline V gene, CDR1 is LGHDT and CDR2 is YNNKEL (reference sequence). V was shortened by 4 bases and J by 0 bases, with 10 bases between the two germline ends. The CDR3 runs to 16 residues. The CDR3 is CASSPTMSSYNSPLHF. In DNA, the CDR3 is TGTGCCAGCAGCCCGACTATGAGCTCCTATAATTCACCCCTCCACTTT.

This clonotype showed up many times. J is TRBJ2-3 and V is TRBV6-5, with 10 bases lining up with TRBD2. The length of the CDR3 is 18 residues. The V segment lost 0 bases and the J segment 6 bases; nucleotides outside the gene matches: 12. CDR1 and CDR2 (germline): MNHEY, SVGAGI. This CDR3 reads CASSYSRASGGARDTQYF. In nucleotides, the CDR3 is TGTGCCAGCAGTTACTCGAGGGCCAGCGGGGGGGCGAGGGATACGCAGTATTTT.

This clonotype was observed at least ten times. This chain connects TRBV6-2 or TRBV6-3 to TRBJ2-1; no clear D. Germline CDR1 reads MNHEY; CDR2 reads SVGEGT. The CDR3 runs 15 residues. The ends were cut back, 5 bases at V and 5 bases at J, with 16 bases in the middle. Here the CDR3 DNA reads TGTGCCAGCAGTCCCCCCCCTCCCGGGCACAATGAGCAGTTCTTC. This codes for CASSPPPPGHNEQFF.

The sample holds many counts of this clonotype. The chain employs TRBV4-3 and TRBJ1-2, with D hard to call. The CDR3 is 16 residues long. Trimming stripped 3 bases from V and 4 bases from J, with 18 bases between. In germline, CDR1 is LGHNA, CDR2 YSLEER. CDR3 nucleotides: TGCGCCAGCAGCCAGGCGACTGAGAGCGTTTTCTATGGCTACACCTTC. Translating gives CASSQATESVFYGYTF.

A few counts support this clonotype. The chain uses TRBV20-1 and TRBJ2-5; D tentatively reads TRBD1 or TRBD2 (5 bases each). CDR1 DFQATT and CDR2 SNEGSKA come from the germline V gene (reference sequence). V shed 7 bases and J shed 11 bases, with 20 bases lying between them. The CDR3 contains 12 residues. The CDR3 DNA reads TGCAGTGATAAGGGGCTACGGGATGAGCAGTACTTC. It is translated as CSDKGLRDEQYF.

This clonotype turned up a few times. The rearrangement links TRBV30 to TRBJ2-7; no reliable D call. This CDR3 comprises 12 residues. The ends were cut back, 0 bases at V and 4 bases at J, with 7 bases in the middle. The germline V gene has CDR1 GTSNPN and CDR2 SVGIG (reference sequence). The CDR3 is CAWSVRAYEQYF. The CDR3 nucleotides are TGTGCCTGGAGTGTACGAGCGTACGAGCAGTACTTC.

This clonotype was seen ten or more times. J is TRBJ2-5 and V is TRBV29-1; D is undetermined. The CDR3 covers 12 residues. The V end lost 4 bases, the J end lost 4 bases, and 10 bases lay between the germline ends. CDR1 and CDR2 (germline): SQVTM, ANQGSEA. This chain's CDR3 is CSVVRVTETQYF. The CDR3 DNA reads TGCAGCGTTGTAAGGGTAACAGAGACCCAGTACTTC.

This clonotype came up many times. The V call is TRBV12-3 or TRBV12-4, the J call TRBJ2-7; D may match TRBD1 or TRBD2 (5 bases each). V lost 6 bases and J 5 bases, leaving 14 bases between the germline ends. The CDR3 spans 13 residues. The CDR3 coding sequence is TGTGCCAGCAGGTACAGGAGAGGGGACGAGCAGTACTTC. Translation: CASRYRRGDEQYF.

V is TRBV14 and J is TRBJ2-1; D may be TRBD1 (6 bases). The CDR3 runs 18 residues. Trimming took 1 base from V and 1 from J, leaving 17 bases between them. The germline gives CDR1 SGHDN, CDR2 FVKESK. CDR3 coding DNA: TGTGCCAGCAGCCAAGGTGTAAGGGGGTTACCGTCCTACAATGAGCAGTTCTTC. The encoded protein is CASSQGVRGLPSYNEQFF.

The V gene is TRBV5-1, the J gene TRBJ2-6, with 7 positions matching TRBD1. CDR1 SGHRS and CDR2 YFSETQ come from the germline V gene. The ends lost 3 bases at V and 0 bases at J; junction bases unmatched: 6. This CDR3 spans 17 amino acids. The chain's CDR3 is CASSSETGYSGANVLTF. The CDR3 coding sequence is TGCGCCAGCAGCTCGGAGACAGGGTACTCTGGGGCCAACGTCCTGACTTTC. Filled out from reference TRBV5-1 and TRBJ2-6, the complete variable domain reads KAGVTQTPRYLIKTRGQQVTLSCSPISGHRSVSWYQQTPGQGLQFLFEYFSETQRNKGNFPGRFSGRQFSNSRSEMNVSTLELGDSALYLCASSSETGYSGANVLTFGAGSRLTVL.

In this sample, this clonotype turned up a few times. V usage is TRBV11-3 and J usage is TRBJ2-3, with TRBD2 matching over 8 bases. CDR3 length: 13 amino acids. The ends lost 10 bases at V and 2 bases at J; junction bases unmatched: 5. The germline gives CDR1 SGHNT, CDR2 YENEEA. CDR3 in DNA: TGTGCCATCCCCGGGGGGGCCACAGATACGCAGTATTTT. Its translation: CAIPGGATDTQYF.

This clonotype was recorded many times. The V gene is TRBV20-1, the J gene TRBJ1-2; no clear D. The germline gives CDR1 DFQATT, CDR2 SNEGSKA (reference sequence). The CDR3 has 13 amino acids. The V end was cut by 1 base, the J end by 4 bases, with 10 bases between. CDR3 sequence (DNA): TGCAGTGCTAGAGGCATCATCGGCTATGGCTACACCTTC. It codes for CSARGIIGYGYTF.

This clonotype was detected many times. This chain links TRBV4-2 with TRBJ2-1, with 10 bases that match TRBD2. J was trimmed by 0 bases and V by 0 bases; bases with no gene match: 11. CDR3 size: 20 residues. Germline CDR1 is LGHNA and CDR2 is YNFKEQ. This CDR3 is CASSQEGAAGGLFSYNEQFF. CDR3 DNA: TGTGCCAGCAGCCAAGAAGGCGCAGCGGGGGGGCTTTTCTCCTACAATGAGCAGTTCTTC.

This clonotype was observed once. The rearrangement links TRBV28 to TRBJ2-1; 9 nucleotides agree with TRBD2. The CDR3 spans 16 residues. The germline gives CDR1 MDHEN, CDR2 SYDVKM. Trimming at V came to 3 bases and at J to 1 base, leaving 4 bases not matched to a gene. CDR3: CASSFPTSGSYNEQFF. The CDR3 nucleotides read TGTGCCAGCAGTTTCCCTACTAGCGGGTCCTACAATGAGCAGTTCTTC.

This clonotype was counted many times. The V and J genes are TRBV20-1 and TRBJ2-7; 9 bases are a match to TRBD1. V was pared by 6 bases and J by 4 bases, with 10 bases of the junction left unmatched. The CDR3 extends over 14 amino acids. Germline lookup yields CDR1 DFQATT and CDR2 SNEGSKA (reference sequence). The CDR3 sequence: CSAGTGTGRYEQYF. The CDR3 nucleotides read TGCAGTGCAGGTACCGGGACAGGGAGGTACGAGCAGTACTTC.

The rearrangement uses TRBV20-1 and TRBJ2-5, with D unclear. The CDR3 is made up of 14 amino acids. V lost 0 bases, J lost 3 bases, and 11 bases lay in between. Germline CDR1 DFQATT, CDR2 SNEGSKA (reference sequence). The CDR3 is CSARDTTGKETQYF. The CDR3 nucleotides are TGCAGTGCTAGAGATACTACGGGTAAAGAGACCCAGTACTTC.

This chain joins TRBV2 and TRBJ1-1; 7 bases are a match to TRBD1. V lost 10 bases, J lost 6 bases, and 11 bases stayed unmatched. Germline V gene sequence: CDR1 SNHLY, CDR2 FYNNEI. The CDR3 is 13 amino acids. The CDR3 DNA follows: TGTGCCACCAAAGACAGGGAATTGGCTGAAGCTTTCTTT. Translation gives CATKDRELAEAFF.

This clonotype appeared many times. The chain uses TRBV10-3 and TRBJ2-1; D uncertain. Germline V gene sequence: CDR1 ENHRY, CDR2 SYGVKD. Trimming stripped 6 bases from V and 6 bases from J, with 9 bases between. This CDR3 comprises 12 residues. The CDR3 here is CAIRALGNEQFF. DNA of the CDR3: TGTGCCATCAGGGCCCTCGGCAATGAGCAGTTCTTC.

This rearrangement joins TRBV6-2 or TRBV6-3 to TRBJ1-5; possible D gene TRBD1, 5 bases. CDR3 size: 14 residues. Germline assignment: CDR1 MNHEY and CDR2 SVGEGT. V lost 6 bases and J 2 bases, leaving 11 bases between the germline ends. The CDR3 reads CASSRTRGNQPQHF. Here the CDR3 DNA reads TGTGCCAGCAGCCGGACAAGGGGCAATCAGCCCCAGCATTTT.

Points on this clonotype: This may arise from a read error, as a much more abundant clone is one base away. This rearrangement joins TRBV4-3 to TRBJ2-5; perhaps TRBD1 as D (6 bases). The length of the CDR3 is 15 residues. In germline, CDR1 is LGHNA, CDR2 YSLEER. V was trimmed by 0 bases and J by 1 base, leaving 9 bases between them. CDR3 residues: CASSQDRGLQETQYF. The CDR3 DNA reads TGCGCCAGCAGCCAAGACAGGGGTCTCCAAGAGACCCAGTACTTC.

As to this clonotype: This clone may be a read error of a much larger clone one base away. The V call is TRBV29-1, the J call TRBJ2-5; 8 bases match TRBD2. Losses at the gene ends were 7 bases for V and 11 bases for J; bases not matched to a gene: 15. This CDR3 spans 13 amino acids. CDR1 SQVTM and CDR2 ANQGSEA come from the germline V gene. CDR3: CSAPGLVYSEQYF. CDR3 bases: TGCAGCGCCCCGGGACTAGTCTACAGTGAGCAGTACTTC.

In its sample, this clonotype was seen many times. The chain uses TRBV7-3 and TRBJ1-1; D gene ambiguous. The germline V gene has CDR1 SGHTA and CDR2 FQGTGA. The CDR3 is 14 amino acids. V was trimmed by 5 bases and J by 3 bases, leaving 13 bases between them. CDR3 sequence: CASSPSPADTEAFF. The CDR3 nucleotides read TGTGCCAGCAGCCCGAGTCCCGCTGACACTGAAGCTTTCTTT.

This chain connects TRBV30 to TRBJ1-6; the D is unclear. V was trimmed by 2 bases and J by 3 bases, leaving 2 bases between them. This CDR3 is 12 amino acids long. Germline V gene sequence: CDR1 GTSNPN, CDR2 SVGIG (reference sequence). The CDR3 region is CAWSLYNSPLHF. The CDR3 DNA reads as TGTGCCTGGAGTCTCTATAATTCACCCCTCCACTTT.

This chain links TRBV11-1 with TRBJ1-4; D call uncertain. The CDR3 has 13 residues. CDR1 and CDR2 from the germline V gene are SGHAT and FQDESV (reference sequence). The V gene lost 5 bases and the J gene lost 8 bases, with 12 bases spanning the gap. The CDR3 region is CASSGGLGEKLFF. CDR3 in DNA: TGTGCCAGCAGCGGTGGACTCGGCGAAAAACTGTTTTTT.